A single TCR beta chain is shown here with its context. Its antigen is unidentified. This entry belongs to a study of Ad26.COV2.S vaccination and SARS-CoV-2 variants. Study-level findings and limits: Higher spike-specific TCR breadth was found in vaccine recipients than in placebo recipients. Analyses of TCR breadth and depth may have underestimated total T cell responses.

This CDR3 is built from 15 residues. V was shortened by 1 base and J by 3 bases, with 10 bases between the two germline ends. CDR1 SGHNT and CDR2 YYREEE come from the germline V gene (reference sequence). The protocol was immunoSEQ multiplex PCR, while the TCRdb copy is restricted to in-frame clones and leaves out a portion. Of about 6,800 clones in the sample, 84% were seen once. The clonotype was recovered from a human donor who had recovered from COVID-19. The sequenced sample was peripheral blood, obtained after recovery from COVID-19. This chain links TRBV5-4 with TRBJ2-2; D remains unclear. The chain's CDR3 is CASSLSQLDTGELFF. DNA of the CDR3: TGTGCCAGCAGCTTGTCGCAGCTCGACACCGGGGAGCTGTTTTTT.